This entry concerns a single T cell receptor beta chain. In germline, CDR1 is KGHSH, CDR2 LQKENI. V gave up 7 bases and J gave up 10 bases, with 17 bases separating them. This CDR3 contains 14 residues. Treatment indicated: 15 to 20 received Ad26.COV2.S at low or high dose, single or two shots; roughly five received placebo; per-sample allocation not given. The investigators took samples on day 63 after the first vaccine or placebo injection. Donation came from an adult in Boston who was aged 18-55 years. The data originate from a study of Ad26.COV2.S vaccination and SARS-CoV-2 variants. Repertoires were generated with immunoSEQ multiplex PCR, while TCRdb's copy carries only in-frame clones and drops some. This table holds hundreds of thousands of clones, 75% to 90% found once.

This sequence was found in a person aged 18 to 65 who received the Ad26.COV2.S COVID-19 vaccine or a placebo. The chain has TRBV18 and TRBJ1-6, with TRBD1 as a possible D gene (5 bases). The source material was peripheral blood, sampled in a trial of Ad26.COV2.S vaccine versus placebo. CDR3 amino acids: CASLGVRKGSPLHF. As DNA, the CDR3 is TGTGCCAGCTTGGGGGTGAGGAAAGGATCACCCCTCCACTTT.